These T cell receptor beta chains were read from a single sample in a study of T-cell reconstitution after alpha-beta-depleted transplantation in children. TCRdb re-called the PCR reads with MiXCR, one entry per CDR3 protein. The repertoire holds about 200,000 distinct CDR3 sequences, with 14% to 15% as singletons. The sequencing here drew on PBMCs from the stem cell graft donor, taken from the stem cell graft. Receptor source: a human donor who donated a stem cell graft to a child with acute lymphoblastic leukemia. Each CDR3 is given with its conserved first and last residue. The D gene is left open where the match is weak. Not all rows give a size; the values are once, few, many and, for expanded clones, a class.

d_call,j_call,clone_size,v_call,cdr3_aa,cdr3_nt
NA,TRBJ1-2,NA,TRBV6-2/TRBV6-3,CASSSEDQGPDGYTF,TGTGCCAGCAGTTCCGAAGACCAGGGCCCGGATGGCTACACCTTC
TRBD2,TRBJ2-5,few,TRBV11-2,CASSSTSGQETQYF,TGTGCCAGCAGCTCGACTAGCGGCCAAGAGACCCAGTACTTC
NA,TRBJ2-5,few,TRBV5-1,CASSLTPPSTAQETQYF,TGCGCCAGCAGCTTGACGCCCCCATCGACAGCCCAAGAGACCCAGTACTTC
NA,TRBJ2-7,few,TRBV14,CASSQFLRGSSTYEQYF,TGTGCCAGCAGCCAATTTCTTAGGGGGAGCTCGACCTACGAGCAGTACTTC
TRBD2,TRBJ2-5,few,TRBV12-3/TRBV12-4,CASSFTSGRGETQYF,TGTGCCAGCAGTTTCACTAGCGGGAGGGGTGAGACCCAGTACTTC
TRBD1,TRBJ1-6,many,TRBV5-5,CASSEITGTGVHF,TGTGCCAGCAGCGAGATAACCGGGACAGGAGTCCACTTT
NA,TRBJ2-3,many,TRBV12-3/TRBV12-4,CASSFGQGTDTQYF,TGTGCCAGCAGTTTCGGGCAGGGCACAGATACGCAGTATTTT
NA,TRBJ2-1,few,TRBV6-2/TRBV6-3,CASSRTYNEQFF,TGTGCCAGCAGCCGAACCTACAATGAGCAGTTCTTC
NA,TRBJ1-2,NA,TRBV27,CASGRNIYAGNYGYTF,TGTGCCAGCGGTCGTAACATCTATGCAGGGAACTATGGCTACACCTTC
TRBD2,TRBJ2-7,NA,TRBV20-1,CSARRGGWYEQYF,TGCAGTGCTAGGCGGGGGGGGTGGTACGAGCAGTACTTC
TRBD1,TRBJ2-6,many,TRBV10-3,CAISDRGLGANVLTF,TGTGCCATCAGTGACAGGGGGCTTGGGGCCAACGTCCTGACTTTC
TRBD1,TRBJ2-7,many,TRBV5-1,CASSPGTGVMYEQYF,TGCGCCAGCAGCCCCGGGACAGGGGTTATGTACGAGCAGTACTTC
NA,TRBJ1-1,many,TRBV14,CASSFHDRYYEAFF,TGTGCCAGCAGCTTTCATGACAGATACTATGAAGCTTTCTTT
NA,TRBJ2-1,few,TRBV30,CAWGAVEQFF,TGTGCCTGGGGGGCAGTTGAGCAGTTCTTC
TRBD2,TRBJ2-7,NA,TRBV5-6,CASSLVGTSGRSEQYF,TGTGCCAGCAGCTTGGTGGGGACTAGCGGGAGAAGCGAGCAGTACTTC
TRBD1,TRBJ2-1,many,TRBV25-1,CASSEGGGTVYNEQFF,TGTGCCAGCAGTGAAGGGGGTGGGACAGTCTACAATGAGCAGTTCTTC
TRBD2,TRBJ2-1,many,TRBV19,CASSTSGRVYNEQFF,TGTGCCAGTAGTACAAGCGGGAGAGTCTACAATGAGCAGTTCTTC